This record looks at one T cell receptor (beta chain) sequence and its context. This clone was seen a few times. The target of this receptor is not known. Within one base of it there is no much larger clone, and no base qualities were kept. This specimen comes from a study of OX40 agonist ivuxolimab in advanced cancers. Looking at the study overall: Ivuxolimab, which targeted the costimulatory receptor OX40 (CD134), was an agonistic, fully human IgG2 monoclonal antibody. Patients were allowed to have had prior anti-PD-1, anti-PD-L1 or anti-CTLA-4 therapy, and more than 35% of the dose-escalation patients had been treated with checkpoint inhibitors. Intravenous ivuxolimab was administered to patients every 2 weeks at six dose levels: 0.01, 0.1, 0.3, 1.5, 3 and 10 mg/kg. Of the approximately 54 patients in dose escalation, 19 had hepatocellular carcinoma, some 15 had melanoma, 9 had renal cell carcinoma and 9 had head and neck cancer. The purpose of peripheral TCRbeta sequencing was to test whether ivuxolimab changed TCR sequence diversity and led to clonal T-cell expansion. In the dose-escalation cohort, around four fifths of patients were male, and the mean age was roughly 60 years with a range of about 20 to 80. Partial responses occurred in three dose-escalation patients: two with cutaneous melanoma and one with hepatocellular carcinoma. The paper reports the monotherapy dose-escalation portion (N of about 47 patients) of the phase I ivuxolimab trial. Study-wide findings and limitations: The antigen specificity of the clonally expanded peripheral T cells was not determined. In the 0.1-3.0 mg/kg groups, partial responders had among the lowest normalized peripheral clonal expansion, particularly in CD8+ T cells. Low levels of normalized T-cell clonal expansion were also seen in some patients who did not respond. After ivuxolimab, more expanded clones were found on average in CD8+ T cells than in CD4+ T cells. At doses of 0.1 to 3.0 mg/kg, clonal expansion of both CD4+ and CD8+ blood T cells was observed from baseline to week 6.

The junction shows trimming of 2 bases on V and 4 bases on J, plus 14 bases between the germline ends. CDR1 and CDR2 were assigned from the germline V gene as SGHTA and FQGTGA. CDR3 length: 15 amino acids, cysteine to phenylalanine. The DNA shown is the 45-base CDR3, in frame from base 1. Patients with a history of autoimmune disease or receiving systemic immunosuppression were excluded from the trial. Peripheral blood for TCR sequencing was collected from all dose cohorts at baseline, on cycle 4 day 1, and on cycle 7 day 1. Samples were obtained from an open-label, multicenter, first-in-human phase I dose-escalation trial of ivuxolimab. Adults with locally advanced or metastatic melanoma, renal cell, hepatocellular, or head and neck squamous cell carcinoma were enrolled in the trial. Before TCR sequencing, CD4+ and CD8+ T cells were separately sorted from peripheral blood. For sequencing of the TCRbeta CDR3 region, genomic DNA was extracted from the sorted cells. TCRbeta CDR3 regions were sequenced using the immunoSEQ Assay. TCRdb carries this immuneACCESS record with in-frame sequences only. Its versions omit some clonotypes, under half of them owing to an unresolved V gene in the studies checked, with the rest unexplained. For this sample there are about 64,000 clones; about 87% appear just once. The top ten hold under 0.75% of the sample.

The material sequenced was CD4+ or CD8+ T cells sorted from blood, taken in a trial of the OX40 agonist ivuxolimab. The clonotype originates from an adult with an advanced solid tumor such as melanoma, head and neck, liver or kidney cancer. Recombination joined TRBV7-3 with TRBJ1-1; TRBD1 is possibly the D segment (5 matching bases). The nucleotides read TGTGCCAGCAGCTTAGAGGGCCAGGGAGGCACTGAAGCTTTCTTT. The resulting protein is CASSLEGQGGTEAFF.